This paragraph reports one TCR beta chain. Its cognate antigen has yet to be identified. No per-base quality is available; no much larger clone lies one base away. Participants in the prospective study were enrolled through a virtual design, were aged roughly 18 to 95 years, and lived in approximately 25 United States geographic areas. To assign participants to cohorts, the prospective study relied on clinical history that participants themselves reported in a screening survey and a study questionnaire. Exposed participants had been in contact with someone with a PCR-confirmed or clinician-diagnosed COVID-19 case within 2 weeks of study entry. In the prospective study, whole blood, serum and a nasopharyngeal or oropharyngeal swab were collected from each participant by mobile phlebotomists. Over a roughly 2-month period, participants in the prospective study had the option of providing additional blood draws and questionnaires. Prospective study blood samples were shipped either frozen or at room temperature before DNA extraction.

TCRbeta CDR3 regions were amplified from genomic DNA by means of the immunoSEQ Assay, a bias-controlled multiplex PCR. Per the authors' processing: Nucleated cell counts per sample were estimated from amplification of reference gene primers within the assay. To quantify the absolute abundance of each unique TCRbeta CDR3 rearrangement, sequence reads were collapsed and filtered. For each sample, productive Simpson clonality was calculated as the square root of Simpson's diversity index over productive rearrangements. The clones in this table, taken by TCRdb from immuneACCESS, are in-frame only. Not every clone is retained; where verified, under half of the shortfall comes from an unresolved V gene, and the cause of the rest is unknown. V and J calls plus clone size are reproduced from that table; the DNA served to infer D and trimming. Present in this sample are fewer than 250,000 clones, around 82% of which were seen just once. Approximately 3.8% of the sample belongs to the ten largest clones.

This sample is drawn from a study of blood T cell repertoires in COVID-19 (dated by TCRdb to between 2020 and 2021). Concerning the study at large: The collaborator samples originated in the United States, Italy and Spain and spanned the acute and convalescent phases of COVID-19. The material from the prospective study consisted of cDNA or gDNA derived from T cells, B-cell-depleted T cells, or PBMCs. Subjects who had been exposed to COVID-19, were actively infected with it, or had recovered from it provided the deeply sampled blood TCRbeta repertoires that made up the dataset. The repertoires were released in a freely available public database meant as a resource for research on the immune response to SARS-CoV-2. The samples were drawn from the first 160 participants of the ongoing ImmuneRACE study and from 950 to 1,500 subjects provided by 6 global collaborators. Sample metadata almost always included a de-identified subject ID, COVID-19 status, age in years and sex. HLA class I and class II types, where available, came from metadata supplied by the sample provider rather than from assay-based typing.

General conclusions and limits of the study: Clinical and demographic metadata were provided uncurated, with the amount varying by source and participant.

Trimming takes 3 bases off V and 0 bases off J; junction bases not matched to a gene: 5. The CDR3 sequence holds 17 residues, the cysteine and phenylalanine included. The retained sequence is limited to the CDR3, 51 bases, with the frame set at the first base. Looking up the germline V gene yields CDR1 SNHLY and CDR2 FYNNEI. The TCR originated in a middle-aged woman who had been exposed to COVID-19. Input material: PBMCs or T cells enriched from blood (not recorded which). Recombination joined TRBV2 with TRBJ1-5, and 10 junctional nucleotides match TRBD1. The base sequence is TGTGCCAGCAGTGAGACAGGGGGCAGATATAGCAATCAGCCCCAGCATTTT. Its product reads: CASSETGGRYSNQPQHF.